This T cell receptor beta chain was captured by sequencing in a study of CD8+ T cells in alopecia areata. In the study overall: Treated patients were dosed with oral tofacitinib, taking 5 to 10 mg twice daily. Treatment ran 6 to 18 months, with 6 months of follow-up afterward.

This CDR3 has 15 residues. The germline V gene has CDR1 MNHEY and CDR2 SVGAGI. With 6 bases removed from V and 6 bases from J, the gap between germline ends came to 18 bases. Remarks on this clone: The antigen is undetermined.

As the sequencing template, cDNA was produced by extracting RNA and reverse transcribing it. The protocol was immunoSEQ multiplex PCR, while the TCRdb copy is restricted to in-frame clones and leaves out a portion. The repertoire holds some 130,000 clones, with about 46% as singletons. Study-wide points: Clonality was higher in lesional than normal scalp, especially in alopecia totalis/universalis. Resident alphabeta T-cell populations of normal skin are likewise subject to sequencing in scalp samples.

This sequence originates from a human donor with alopecia areata. Sequencing used CD8+ T cells sorted from blood, obtained at week 0. This sequence joins TRBV6-5 and TRBJ2-1; a weak D match, TRBD2 (6 bases). The CDR3 spells CASSAPGTGANEQFF. CDR3 nucleotide sequence: TGTGCCAGCAGCGCACCAGGGACTGGGGCCAATGAGCAGTTCTTC.